This T cell receptor beta chain was identified during a study of CXCR3-negative and CXCR3-positive naive CD8 T cells. The wider study: Per-library TRB read counts averaged about 1.5 +/- 0.3 million, adding up to some 150 million in total. Study findings and constraints: Hydrophobicity was higher for TRB CDR3s found in CXCR3-positive naive cells than in CXCR3-negative naive cells. The study found that naive CXCR3-negative and CXCR3-positive cells shared TRBV-TRBJ usage, while memory cells differed.

The CDR3 totals 15 residues. The germline CDR1 and CDR2 sequences are LNHNV and YYDKDF (reference sequence). Libraries of TRB cDNA were made by 5' RACE and carried UMIs. TCRdb re-called the 5' RACE reads; one entry per CDR3 protein, DNA not given. Its table records about 120,000 distinct CDR3 sequences. Triplicates of 300,000 or so cells were sorted from each CD8+ T cell subset. Notes on this clonotype: Its specificity is unknown.

The TCR comes from a human donor in good health. Some clones in this sample may be carry-over from other donors' samples. The rearrangement links TRBV15 to TRBJ2-1. The sequenced sample consisted of naive CXCR3- CD8+ T cells from blood. Subset denoted: CD45RO-CCR7+CD27+CD95- naive CD8+ T cells lacking CXCR3 (TNR3-). The CDR3 reads CATSSKWVTYNEQFF.